The clone carrying this T cell receptor (beta chain) was observed a few times. Its antigen is unknown. The sample belongs to a study of T cells in localized non-small cell lung cancer. Findings and caveats of the study: Greater blood T cell density accompanied longer overall survival. Heterogeneity cannot be ruled out, as sequencing used one tumor region only. Uninvolved neighboring lung showed the greatest T cell clonality, exceeding tumor. When the top 100 tumor clones were examined, a median around 58 of them also appeared in the adjacent lung, which was paired and uninvolved.

Sequencing used immunoSEQ multiplex PCR; TCRdb keeps in-frame clones, though not all of them. In the table there are 15,000 to 20,000 clones, around 90% of which are singletons. CDR1 is SEHNR and CDR2 is FQNEAQ in the germline V gene (reference sequence). The CDR3 spans 15 residues. Trimming cost V 2 bases and J 4 bases; bases outside gene matches: 5. The sequencing used peripheral blood mononuclear cells, collected before any cancer treatment. The receptor comes from a woman aged 40-69 years with stage III lung adenocarcinoma. The chain uses TRBV7-9 and TRBJ2-3, with 8 bases matching TRBD1. The CDR3 sequence is CASSLPAGGPDTQYF. In DNA form, the CDR3 reads TGTGCCAGCAGCTTACCGGCAGGGGGCCCAGATACGCAGTATTTT.